Only one count was recorded for the clone carrying this T cell receptor (beta chain). Antigen unknown. This CDR3 has 13 residues. Germline values: CDR1 SEHNR, CDR2 FQNEAQ (reference sequence). Trimming stripped 2 bases from V and 5 bases from J, with 6 bases between. The sample is drawn from a study of T cell responses to AZD1222 COVID-19 vaccine. Study results and limitations: Donors in the cohort were predominantly white British and more often female, and clonal diversity was possibly underestimated. Baseline serology detected seropositivity in only 5 or 6 AZD1222 recipients.

Method: immunoSEQ multiplex PCR; TCRdb's copy keeps in-frame clones and lacks some. The sample yields about 190,000 clones, around 93% seen once. V gene TRBV7-9 combines with J gene TRBJ1-4; D is unclear. The specimen comprised peripheral blood, sampled on day 0 of AZD1222 vaccination. The TCR comes from an adult in good health. The CDR3 region has the DNA TGTGCCAGCAGCTTACGGGCAAATGAAAAACTGTTTTTT. The encoded protein is CASSLRANEKLFF.